This is a list of T cell receptor beta chains from one sample in a study of blood T cell repertoires in COVID-19. The table came from immunoSEQ multiplex PCR; TCRdb's copy has only in-frame clones and leaves some out. The sample lists 200,000 to 250,000 clones, about 83% seen once, with around 2.1% in the top ten. Sequenced sample: PBMCs or T cells enriched from blood (not recorded which). Source of these receptors: a woman in her forties or fifties who had recovered from COVID-19. Each CDR3 is given with its conserved first and last residue. D genes are given only for firm matches. Expanded clones get a size class; other rows say once, few or many, or leave the size out.

>TRBJ2-7|TRBV28|few|-
TGTGCCAGCAGTTTACGGGGGGAGCAGTACTTC
CASSLRGEQYF
>TRBJ1-2|TRBV4-2|-|TRBD1
TGTGCCAGCAGCCAGCAGGGGGCGTTGGGCTACACCTTC
CASSQQGALGYTF
>TRBJ1-1|TRBV6-4|-|-
TGTGCCAGCAGCAACGGCCCCAGGGCTGAAGCTTTCTTT
CASSNGPRAEAFF
>TRBJ2-5|TRBV4-3|-|-
TGCGCCAGCAGCCAAGACGGGTCCGCCAAGACCCAGTACTTC
CASSQDGSAKTQYF
>TRBJ2-1|TRBV5-4|-|TRBD2
TGTGCCAGCAGCCCGACTAGCGGGAGAAACTCCTACAATGAGCAGTTCTTC
CASSPTSGRNSYNEQFF
>TRBJ1-1|TRBV3-1/TRBV3-2|-|-
TGTGCCAGCAGCCACGTGACAACCCTCAAGGGAGCTGAAGCTTTCTTT
CASSHVTTLKGAEAFF
>TRBJ1-6|TRBV3-1/TRBV3-2|-|-
TGTGCCAGCAGCCAAACTCATTCTAATTCACCCCTCCACTTT
CASSQTHSNSPLHF
>TRBJ1-1|TRBV27|-|-
TGTGCCAGCAGGATCGGGGGGGGCACTGAAGCTTTCTTT
CASRIGGGTEAFF
>TRBJ2-1|TRBV28|-|-
TGTGCCAGCAGTTTTTCAGGGATTGGGTATGAGCAGTTCTTC
CASSFSGIGYEQFF
>TRBJ1-5|TRBV5-4|-|-
TGTGCCAGCAGCTTGGAACCGTTCAGCGGGCCCCAGCATTTT
CASSLEPFSGPQHF